This T cell receptor (beta chain) comes out of a study of identifying expanded T cells in peripheral blood. This CDR3 comprises 16 residues. The germline CDR1 and CDR2 sequences are KGHSH and LQKENI. The V end was cut by 0 bases, the J end by 4 bases, with 13 bases between. Measured with immunoSEQ multiplex PCR; TCRdb has only the in-frame clones, and not every one. The sample has more than 50,000 clones; around 86% are singletons. The TCR was taken from a person aged 18-70 years in good health. The rearrangement joins TRBV18 to TRBJ2-1; D call uncertain. The sequencing sample was made of blood. The CDR3 reads CASSPPGTSPYNEQFF. The CDR3 DNA is TGTGCCAGCTCACCACCGGGCACAAGTCCTTACAATGAGCAGTTCTTC.